This T cell receptor (beta chain) was obtained from a study of OX40 agonist ivuxolimab in advanced cancers. The wider study: An anti-OX40 (CD134) antibody with agonistic activity, ivuxolimab, was administered to patients. Mean age around 60 years, range about 20 to 79; around 80% male.

The study, taken as a whole, reports: The mean number of expanded clones was higher in CD8+ T cells than in CD4+.

Trimming cost V 6 bases and J 3 bases, with 18 bases left between them. This CDR3 contains 16 residues. CDR1 MNHEY and CDR2 SMNVEV come from the germline V gene (reference sequence). Points on this clone: The antigen is unknown.

Only in-frame clones appear in the TCRdb table, and some are missing; sequencing was by immunoSEQ multiplex PCR. The top ten hold around 16% of the sample, which has roughly 72,000 clones, approximately 94% seen once. The material was CD4+ or CD8+ T cells sorted from blood, obtained in a trial of the OX40 agonist ivuxolimab. The clonotype comes from an adult with an advanced solid tumor such as melanoma, head and neck, liver or kidney cancer. The rearrangement joins TRBV27 to TRBJ2-1; D tentatively reads TRBD1 or TRBD2 (7 bases each). The CDR3 coding sequence is TGTGCCAGCAGCCTAGGGGGGGACAGAAACTACAATGAGCAGTTCTTC. Translated: CASSLGGDRNYNEQFF.